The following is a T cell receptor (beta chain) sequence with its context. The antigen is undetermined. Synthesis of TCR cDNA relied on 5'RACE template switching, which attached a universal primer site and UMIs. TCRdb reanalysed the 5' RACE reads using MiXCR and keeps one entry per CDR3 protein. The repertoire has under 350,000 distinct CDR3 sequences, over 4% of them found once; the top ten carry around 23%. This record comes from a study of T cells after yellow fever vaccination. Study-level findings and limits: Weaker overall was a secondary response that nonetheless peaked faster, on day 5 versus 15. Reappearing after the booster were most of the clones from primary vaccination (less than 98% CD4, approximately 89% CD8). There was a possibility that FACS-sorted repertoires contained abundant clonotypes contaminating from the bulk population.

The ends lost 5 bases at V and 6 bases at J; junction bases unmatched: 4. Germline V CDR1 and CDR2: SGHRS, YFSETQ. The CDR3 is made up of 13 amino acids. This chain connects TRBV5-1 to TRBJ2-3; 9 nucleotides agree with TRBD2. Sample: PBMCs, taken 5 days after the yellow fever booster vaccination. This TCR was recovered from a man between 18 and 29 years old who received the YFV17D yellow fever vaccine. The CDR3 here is CASRSSGGDTQYF. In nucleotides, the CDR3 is TGCGCCAGCAGATCCAGCGGGGGGGATACGCAGTATTTT.